Listed below are T cell receptor beta chains from one sample, sequenced in a study of blood T cell repertoires in COVID-19. Produced via immunoSEQ multiplex PCR; TCRdb's table is partial and in-frame only. This table holds about 270,000 clones, 90% found once. Sequencing input: PBMCs or T cells enriched from blood (not recorded which). These receptors originate from a woman aged 30 to 39 with acute COVID-19. The CDR3 runs from the conserved cysteine through the conserved F or W. The D gene is left open where the match is weak. Size is stated for part of the rows, as once, few or many counts, or as a class when the clone is expanded.

v_gene: TRBV10-3; j_gene: TRBJ2-2; abundance: few; d_gene: NA; CDR3nt: TGTGCCATCAGTGAGTCTGCCCAGGGCACCGGGGAGCTGTTTTTT; CDR3aa: CAISESAQGTGELFF
v_gene: TRBV4-1; j_gene: TRBJ2-7; abundance: NA; d_gene: NA; CDR3nt: TGCGCCAGCAGCCAAGGGGGCAAGGGATACGAGCAGTACTTC; CDR3aa: CASSQGGKGYEQYF
v_gene: TRBV30; j_gene: TRBJ1-2; abundance: NA; d_gene: NA; CDR3nt: TGTGCCTGGAGTGTAGGACAGCTCCCTAACTATGGCTACACCTTC; CDR3aa: CAWSVGQLPNYGYTF
v_gene: TRBV18; j_gene: TRBJ2-1; abundance: NA; d_gene: NA; CDR3nt: TGTGCCAGCTCACCAGGGCAGACTGAGCAGTTCTTC; CDR3aa: CASSPGQTEQFF
v_gene: TRBV27; j_gene: TRBJ2-3; abundance: NA; d_gene: NA; CDR3nt: TGTGCCAGCAGGGAGCGAACCACAGATACGCAGTATTTT; CDR3aa: CASRERTTDTQYF
v_gene: TRBV11-2; j_gene: TRBJ2-2; abundance: NA; d_gene: TRBD2; CDR3nt: TGTGCCAGCAGCTTAGGAGTCACTAGCGGGATACTCACCGGGGAGCTGTTTTTT; CDR3aa: CASSLGVTSGILTGELFF
v_gene: TRBV9; j_gene: TRBJ2-2; abundance: few; d_gene: TRBD2; CDR3nt: TGTGCCAGCAGCCCTCTACCACTAGCGGGGTTGAACACCGGGGAGCTGTTTTTT; CDR3aa: CASSPLPLAGLNTGELFF
v_gene: TRBV14; j_gene: TRBJ1-2; abundance: NA; d_gene: NA; CDR3nt: TGTGCCAGCAGCCCCACCCTCAGGGGTGGAGGCTACACCTTC; CDR3aa: CASSPTLRGGGYTF
v_gene: TRBV4-1; j_gene: TRBJ1-3; abundance: NA; d_gene: NA; CDR3nt: TGCGCCAGCAGCCCCGGAGGGAACTCTGGAAACACCATATATTTT; CDR3aa: CASSPGGNSGNTIYF
v_gene: TRBV6-1; j_gene: TRBJ1-5; abundance: once; d_gene: NA; CDR3nt: TGTGCCAGCAGTGAAAATTCGGGGGGTTATCTTAGTCAGCCCCAGCATTTT; CDR3aa: CASSENSGGYLSQPQHF
v_gene: TRBV28; j_gene: TRBJ1-5; abundance: NA; d_gene: NA; CDR3nt: TGTGCCAGCAGTTTTGGTTCTCGGCCCCGGGAGGGGCCCCAGCATTTT; CDR3aa: CASSFGSRPREGPQHF
v_gene: TRBV5-5; j_gene: TRBJ2-7; abundance: NA; d_gene: TRBD2; CDR3nt: TGTGCCAGCAGCTGGGGACTAGCGGAGACCTACGAGCAGTACTTC; CDR3aa: CASSWGLAETYEQYF
v_gene: TRBV7-9; j_gene: TRBJ1-1; abundance: NA; d_gene: NA; CDR3nt: TGTGCCAGCAGCTTAGCGGTAACAAGGGGCGCTTTTGGTACTGAAGCTTTCTTT; CDR3aa: CASSLAVTRGAFGTEAFF
v_gene: TRBV7-9; j_gene: TRBJ2-7; abundance: NA; d_gene: TRBD1; CDR3nt: TGTGCCTCAGGTCAGGGGGCCTACGAGCAGTACTTC; CDR3aa: CASGQGAYEQYF